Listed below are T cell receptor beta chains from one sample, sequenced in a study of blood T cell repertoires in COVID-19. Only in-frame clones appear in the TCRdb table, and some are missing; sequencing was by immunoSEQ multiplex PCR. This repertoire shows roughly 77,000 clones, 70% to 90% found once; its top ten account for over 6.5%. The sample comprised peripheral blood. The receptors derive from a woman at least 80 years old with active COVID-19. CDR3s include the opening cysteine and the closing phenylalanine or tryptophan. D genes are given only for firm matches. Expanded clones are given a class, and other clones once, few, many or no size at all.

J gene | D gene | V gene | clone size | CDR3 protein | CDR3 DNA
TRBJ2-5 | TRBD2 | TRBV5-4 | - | CASSPTSGRTRGETQYF | TGTGCCAGCAGTCCTACTAGCGGGAGGACCCGGGGGGAGACCCAGTACTTC
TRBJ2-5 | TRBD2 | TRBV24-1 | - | CATSAPSGSQETQYF | TGTGCCACCAGTGCCCCAAGCGGGAGTCAAGAGACCCAGTACTTC
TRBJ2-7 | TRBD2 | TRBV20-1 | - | CSASLLAGLYEQYF | TGCAGTGCTAGTTTGTTAGCGGGACTTTACGAGCAGTACTTC
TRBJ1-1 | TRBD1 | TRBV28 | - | CASSRTGEAFF | TGTGCCAGCAGTAGGACAGGTGAAGCTTTCTTT
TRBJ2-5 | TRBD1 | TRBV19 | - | CASSIQGAEETQYF | TGTGCCAGTAGCATACAGGGGGCTGAGGAGACCCAGTACTTC
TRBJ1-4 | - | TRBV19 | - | CASNSLDRDEKLFF | TGTGCCAGTAACTCTCTAGACCGGGATGAAAAACTGTTTTTT
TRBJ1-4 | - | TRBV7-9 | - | CASSLGGANEKLFF | TGTGCCAGCAGCTTGGGCGGGGCTAATGAAAAACTGTTTTTT
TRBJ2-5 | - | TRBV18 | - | CASSPLISERETQYF | TGTGCCAGCTCACCACTCATATCGGAGCGGGAGACCCAGTACTTC
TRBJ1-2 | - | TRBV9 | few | CASSPRQTSPGAYGYTF | TGTGCCAGCAGCCCTCGACAGACGTCCCCGGGAGCCTATGGCTACACCTTC
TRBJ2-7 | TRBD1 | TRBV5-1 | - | CASSFLQGAGEQYF | TGCGCCAGCAGCTTCCTACAGGGGGCAGGCGAGCAGTACTTC
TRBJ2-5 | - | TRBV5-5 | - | CASSLLGGRQETQYF | TGTGCCAGCAGCTTGTTGGGGGGGCGCCAAGAGACCCAGTACTTC
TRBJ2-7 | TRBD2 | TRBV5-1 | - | CASSLGLAGTSREQYF | TGCGCCAGCAGCTTAGGACTAGCGGGAACCTCGCGGGAGCAGTACTTC
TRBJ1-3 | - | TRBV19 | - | CASRYGGSGDTIYF | TGTGCCAGTAGATATGGGGGCAGCGGAGACACCATATATTTT
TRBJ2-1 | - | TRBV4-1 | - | CASSQTTSSYNEQFF | TGCGCCAGCAGCCAGACTACGAGCTCCTACAATGAGCAGTTCTTC
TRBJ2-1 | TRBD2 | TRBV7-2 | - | CASSLGRAGGFMYNEQFF | TGTGCCAGCAGCCTAGGGAGGGCGGGAGGATTTATGTACAATGAGCAGTTCTTC
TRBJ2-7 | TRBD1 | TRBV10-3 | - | CAISKQGAPYEQYF | TGTGCCATCAGTAAACAGGGGGCCCCTTACGAGCAGTACTTC
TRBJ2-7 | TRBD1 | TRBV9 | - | CASSIGTGSYEQYF | TGTGCCAGCAGCATTGGGACAGGGTCCTACGAGCAGTACTTC
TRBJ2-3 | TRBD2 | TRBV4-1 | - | CASSLTVAGAPSSTDTQYF | TGCGCCAGCAGCTTGACGGTAGCGGGAGCCCCGAGCAGCACAGATACGCAGTATTTT
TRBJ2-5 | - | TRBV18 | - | CASSPGTYARTQYF | TGTGCCAGCTCACCAGGGACATACGCCCGGACCCAGTACTTC
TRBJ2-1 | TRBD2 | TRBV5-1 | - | CASRGGAGVGGNEQFF | TGCGCCAGCAGAGGAGGAGCGGGAGTGGGAGGGAATGAGCAGTTCTTC
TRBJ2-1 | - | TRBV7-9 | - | CASSPLFSYNEQFF | TGTGCCAGCAGCCCCCTCTTCTCCTACAATGAGCAGTTCTTC
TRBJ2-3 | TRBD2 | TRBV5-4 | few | CASSLFASGASTDTQYF | TGTGCCAGCAGCTTGTTTGCTAGCGGGGCTAGCACAGATACGCAGTATTTT
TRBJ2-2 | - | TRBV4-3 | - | CASSQDSGSGELFF | TGCGCCAGCAGCCAAGATAGCGGTTCCGGGGAGCTGTTTTTT
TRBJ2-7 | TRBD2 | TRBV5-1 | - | CASSSELDGDSQRGSEQYF | TGCGCCAGCAGCTCGGAACTCGACGGGGACTCCCAGCGGGGTTCCGAGCAGTACTTC